The present T cell receptor (beta chain) was sequenced within a study of long-term antiretroviral therapy in people with HIV. Survey-level resolution applied to immunoSEQ assay v3.0. The repertoire was sequenced with immunoSEQ multiplex PCR; TCRdb's copy has only in-frame clones and lacks some. The table has 26,000 or so clones, roughly 82% seen once. Study conclusions and caveats: Gathering of blood took place between 2004 and 2017, possibly under older ART regimens.

This clone was seen once. What it binds is not known. Germline trimming cut 0 bases from V and 5 bases from J; bases unmatched to any gene: 3. From germline, CDR1 is PRHDT and CDR2 FYEKMQ (reference sequence). The CDR3 totals 16 residues. The receptor comes from a man between 18 and 35 years old with HIV. This chain connects TRBV13 to TRBJ2-1, with TRBD2 matching 11 bases. Source: unsorted PBMCs, taken 0.8 years before starting antiretroviral therapy. The chain's CDR3 is CASSLGTSGTNNEQFF. The DNA of the CDR3 is TGTGCCAGCAGCTTAGGGACTAGCGGGACCAACAATGAGCAGTTCTTC.